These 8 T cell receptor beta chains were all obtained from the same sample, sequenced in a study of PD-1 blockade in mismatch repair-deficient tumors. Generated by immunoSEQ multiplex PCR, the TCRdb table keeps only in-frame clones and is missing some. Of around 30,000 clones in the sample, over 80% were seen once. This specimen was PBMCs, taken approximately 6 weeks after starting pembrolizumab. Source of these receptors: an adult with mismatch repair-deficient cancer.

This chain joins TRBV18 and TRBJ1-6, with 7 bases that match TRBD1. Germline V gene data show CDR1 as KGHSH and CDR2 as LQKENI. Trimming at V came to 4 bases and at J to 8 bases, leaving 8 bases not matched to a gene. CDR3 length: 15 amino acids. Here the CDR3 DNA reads TGTGCCAGCTCACGTTCGGGGGACAGTTATTCACCCCTCCACTTT. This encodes CASSRSGDSYSPLHF.

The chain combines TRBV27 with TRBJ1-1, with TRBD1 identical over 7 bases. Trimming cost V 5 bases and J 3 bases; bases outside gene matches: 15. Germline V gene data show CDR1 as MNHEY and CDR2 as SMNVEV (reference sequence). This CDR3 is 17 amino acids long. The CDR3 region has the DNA TGTGCCAGCAGTCTTATATGGGATGACAGGGCCGACACTGAAGCTTTCTTT. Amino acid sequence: CASSLIWDDRADTEAFF.

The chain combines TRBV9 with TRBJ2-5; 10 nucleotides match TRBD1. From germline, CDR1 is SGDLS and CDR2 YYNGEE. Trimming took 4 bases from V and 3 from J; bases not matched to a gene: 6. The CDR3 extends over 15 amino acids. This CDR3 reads CASSSTGTGEETQYF. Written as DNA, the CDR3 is TGTGCCAGCAGCTCGACCGGGACAGGGGAAGAGACCCAGTACTTC.

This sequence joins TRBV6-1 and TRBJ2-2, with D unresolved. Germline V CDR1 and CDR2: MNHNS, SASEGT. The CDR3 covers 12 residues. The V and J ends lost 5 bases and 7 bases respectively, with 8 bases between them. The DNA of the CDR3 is TGTGCCAGCAGTATGGAGTTCGGGGAGCTGTTTTTT. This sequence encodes CASSMEFGELFF.

The CDR3 protein is CASSEGEITDTQYF. For the CDR3, the DNA is TGTGCCAGCAGTGAGGGAGAGATCACAGATACGCAGTATTTT. The chain carries TRBV6-4 and TRBJ2-3, with a tentative D call TRBD2 (5 bases). Germline CDR1 is MRHNA and CDR2 is SNTAGT. The germline V and J ends were trimmed by 3 bases and 2 bases, with 9 bases remaining between them. The CDR3 is 14 amino acids.

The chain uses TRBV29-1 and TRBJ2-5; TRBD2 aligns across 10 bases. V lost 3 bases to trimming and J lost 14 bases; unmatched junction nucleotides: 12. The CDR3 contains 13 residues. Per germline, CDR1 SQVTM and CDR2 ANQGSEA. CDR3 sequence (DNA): TGCAGCGTTGATACTAGCGGGAACCCCCCCCCATACTTC. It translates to CSVDTSGNPPPYF. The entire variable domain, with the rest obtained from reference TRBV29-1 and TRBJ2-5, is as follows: SAVISQKPSRDICQRGTSLTIQCQVDSQVTMMFWYRQQPGQSLTLIATANQGSEATYESGFVIDKFPISRPNLTFSTLTVSNMSPEDSSIYLCSVDTSGNPPPYFGPGTRLLVL.

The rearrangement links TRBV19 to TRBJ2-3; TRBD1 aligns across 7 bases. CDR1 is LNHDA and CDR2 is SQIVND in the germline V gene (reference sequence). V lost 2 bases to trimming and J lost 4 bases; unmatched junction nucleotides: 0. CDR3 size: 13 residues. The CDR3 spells CASSIQGADTQYF. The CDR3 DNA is TGTGCCAGTAGTATACAGGGGGCAGATACGCAGTATTTT.

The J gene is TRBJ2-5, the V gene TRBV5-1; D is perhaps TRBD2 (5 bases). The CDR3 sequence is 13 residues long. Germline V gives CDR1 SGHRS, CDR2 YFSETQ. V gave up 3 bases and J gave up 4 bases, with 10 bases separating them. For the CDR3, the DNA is TGCGCCAGCAGCTCCATTGCGGGAGAGACCCAGTACTTC. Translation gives CASSSIAGETQYF.